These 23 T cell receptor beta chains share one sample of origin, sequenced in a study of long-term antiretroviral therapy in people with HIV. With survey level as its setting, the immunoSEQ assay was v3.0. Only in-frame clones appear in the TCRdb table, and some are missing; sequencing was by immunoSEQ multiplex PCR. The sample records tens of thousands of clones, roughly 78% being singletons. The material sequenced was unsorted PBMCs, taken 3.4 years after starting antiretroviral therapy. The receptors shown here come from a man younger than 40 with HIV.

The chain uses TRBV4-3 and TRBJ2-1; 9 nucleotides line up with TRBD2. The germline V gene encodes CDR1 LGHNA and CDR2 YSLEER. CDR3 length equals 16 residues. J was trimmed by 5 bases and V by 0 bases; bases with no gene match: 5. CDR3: CASSQDNLAGNNEQFF. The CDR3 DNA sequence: TGCGCCAGCAGCCAAGATAATCTAGCGGGAAACAATGAGCAGTTCTTC.

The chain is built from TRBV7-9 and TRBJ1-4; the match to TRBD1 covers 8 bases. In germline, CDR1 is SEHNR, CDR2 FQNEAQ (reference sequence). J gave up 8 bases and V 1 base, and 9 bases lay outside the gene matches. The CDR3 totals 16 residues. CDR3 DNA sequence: TGTGCCAGCAGCTTAGGAGACAGGGGCCATTTAGAAAAACTGTTTTTT. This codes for CASSLGDRGHLEKLFF.

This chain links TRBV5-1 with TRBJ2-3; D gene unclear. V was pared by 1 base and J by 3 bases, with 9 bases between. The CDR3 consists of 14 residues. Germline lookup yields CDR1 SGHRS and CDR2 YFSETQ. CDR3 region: CASSLFHVTDTQYF. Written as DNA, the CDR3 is TGCGCCAGCAGCTTGTTTCATGTAACAGATACGCAGTATTTT.

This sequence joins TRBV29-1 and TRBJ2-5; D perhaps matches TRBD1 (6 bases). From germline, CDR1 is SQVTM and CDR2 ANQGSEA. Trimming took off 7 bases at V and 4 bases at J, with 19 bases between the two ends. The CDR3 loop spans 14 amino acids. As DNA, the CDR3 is TGCAGCGCATCAAAAGGGGGTTCGCGAGAGACCCAGTACTTC. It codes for CSASKGGSRETQYF.

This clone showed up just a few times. The CDR3 sequence: CSVGISGYEQYF. The CDR3 DNA follows: TGCAGCGTTGGCATATCAGGTTACGAGCAGTACTTC. The chain carries TRBV29-1 and TRBJ2-7, with D hard to call. V lost 4 bases and J 4 bases, leaving 11 bases between the germline ends. The germline CDR1 and CDR2 sequences are SQVTM and ANQGSEA. The CDR3 runs to 12 residues.

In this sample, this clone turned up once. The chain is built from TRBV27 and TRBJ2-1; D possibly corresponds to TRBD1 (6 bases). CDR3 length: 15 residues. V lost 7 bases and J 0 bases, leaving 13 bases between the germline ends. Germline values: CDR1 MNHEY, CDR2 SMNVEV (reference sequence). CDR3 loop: CASKTGLSSYNEQFF. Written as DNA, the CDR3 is TGTGCCAGCAAGACAGGCTTAAGCTCCTACAATGAGCAGTTCTTC.

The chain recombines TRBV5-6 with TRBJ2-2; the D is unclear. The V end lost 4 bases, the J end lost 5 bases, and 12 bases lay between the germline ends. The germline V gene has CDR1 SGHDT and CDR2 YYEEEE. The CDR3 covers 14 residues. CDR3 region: CASSLRASTGELFF. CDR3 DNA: TGTGCCAGCAGCCTAAGGGCCAGTACCGGGGAGCTGTTTTTT.

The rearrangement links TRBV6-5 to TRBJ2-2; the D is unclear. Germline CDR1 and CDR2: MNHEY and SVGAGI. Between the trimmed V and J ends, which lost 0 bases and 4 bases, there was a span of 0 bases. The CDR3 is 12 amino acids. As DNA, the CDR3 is TGTGCCAGCAGTTACTCCACCGGGGAGCTGTTTTTT. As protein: CASSYSTGELFF.

CDR3 region: CASKVGGTPYEQYF. CDR3 DNA: TGTGCCAGCAAAGTAGGCGGAACACCCTACGAGCAGTACTTC. This chain joins TRBV28 and TRBJ2-7, with D hard to call. Trimming stripped 7 bases from V and 2 bases from J, with 15 bases between. The CDR3 is made up of 14 amino acids. Per germline, CDR1 MDHEN and CDR2 SYDVKM.

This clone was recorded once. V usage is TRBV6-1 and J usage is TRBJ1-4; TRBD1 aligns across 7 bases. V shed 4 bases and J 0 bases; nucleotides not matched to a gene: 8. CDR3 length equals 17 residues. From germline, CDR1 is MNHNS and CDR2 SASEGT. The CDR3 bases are TGTGCCAGCAGTGGACAGGGTATTGGTGCAACTAATGAAAAACTGTTTTTT. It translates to CASSGQGIGATNEKLFF.

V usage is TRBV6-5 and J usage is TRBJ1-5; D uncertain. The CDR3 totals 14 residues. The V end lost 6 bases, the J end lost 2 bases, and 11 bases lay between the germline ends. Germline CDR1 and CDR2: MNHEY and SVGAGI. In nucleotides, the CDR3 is TGTGCCAGCAGACCGAGGAGGGGCAATCAGCCCCAGCATTTT. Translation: CASRPRRGNQPQHF.

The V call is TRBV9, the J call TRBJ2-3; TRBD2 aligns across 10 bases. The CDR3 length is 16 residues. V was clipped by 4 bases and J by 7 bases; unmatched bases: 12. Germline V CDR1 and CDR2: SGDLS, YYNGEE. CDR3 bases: TGTGCCAGCAGCTTGGGAGCTCCGGGACTAGCGAATACGCAGTATTTT. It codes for CASSLGAPGLANTQYF.

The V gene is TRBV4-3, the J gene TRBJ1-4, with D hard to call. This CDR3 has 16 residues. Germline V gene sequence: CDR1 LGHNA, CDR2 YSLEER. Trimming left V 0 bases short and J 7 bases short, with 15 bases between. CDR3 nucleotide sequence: TGCGCCAGCAGCCAAGATCTTGAGGGATGGAGTGAAAAACTGTTTTTT. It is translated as CASSQDLEGWSEKLFF.

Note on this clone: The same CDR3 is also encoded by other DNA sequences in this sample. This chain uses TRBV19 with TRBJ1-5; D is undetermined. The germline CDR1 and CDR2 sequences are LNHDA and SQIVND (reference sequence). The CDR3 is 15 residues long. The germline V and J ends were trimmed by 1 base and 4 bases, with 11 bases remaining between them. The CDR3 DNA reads TGTGCCAGTAGTATAGGTCTCAGAGGGAATCAGCCCCAGCATTTT. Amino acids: CASSIGLRGNQPQHF.

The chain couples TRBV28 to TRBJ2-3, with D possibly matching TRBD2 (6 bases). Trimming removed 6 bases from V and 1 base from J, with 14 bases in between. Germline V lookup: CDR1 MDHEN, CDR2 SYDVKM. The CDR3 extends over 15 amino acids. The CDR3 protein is CASRGGTSRTDTQYF. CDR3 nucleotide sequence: TGTGCCAGCAGAGGCGGGACGTCTCGCACAGATACGCAGTATTTT.

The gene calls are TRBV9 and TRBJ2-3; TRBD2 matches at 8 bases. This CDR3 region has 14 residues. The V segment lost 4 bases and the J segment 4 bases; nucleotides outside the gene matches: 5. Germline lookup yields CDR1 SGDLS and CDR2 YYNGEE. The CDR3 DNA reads TGTGCCAGCAGCCCAGGGACTAGTGCAGATACGCAGTATTTT. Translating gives CASSPGTSADTQYF.

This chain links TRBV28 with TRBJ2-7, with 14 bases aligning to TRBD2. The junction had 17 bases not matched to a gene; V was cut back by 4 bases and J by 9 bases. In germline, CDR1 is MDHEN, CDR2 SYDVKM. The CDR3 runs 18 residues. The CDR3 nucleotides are TGTGCCAGCAGTTCCTACCCCCCGGGGACTAGCGGGAGTTTAGTGCAGTACTTC. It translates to CASSSYPPGTSGSLVQYF.

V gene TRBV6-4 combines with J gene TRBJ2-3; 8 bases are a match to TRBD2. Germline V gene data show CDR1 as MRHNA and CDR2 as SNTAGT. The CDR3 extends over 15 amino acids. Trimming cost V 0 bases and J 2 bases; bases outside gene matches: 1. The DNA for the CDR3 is TGTGCCAGCAGTGACTCTAGCGGGAACACAGATACGCAGTATTTT. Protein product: CASSDSSGNTDTQYF.

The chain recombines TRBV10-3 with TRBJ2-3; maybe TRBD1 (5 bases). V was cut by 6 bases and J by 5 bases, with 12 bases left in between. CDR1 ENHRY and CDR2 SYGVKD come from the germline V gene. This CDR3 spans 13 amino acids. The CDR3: CAIRPDRKDTQYF. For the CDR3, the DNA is TGTGCCATCAGACCCGACAGAAAAGATACGCAGTATTTT.

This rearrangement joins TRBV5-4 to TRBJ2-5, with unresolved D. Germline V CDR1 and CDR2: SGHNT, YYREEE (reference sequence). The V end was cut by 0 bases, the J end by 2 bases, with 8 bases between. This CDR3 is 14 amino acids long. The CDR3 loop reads CASSLGLLQETQYF. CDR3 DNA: TGTGCCAGCAGCTTGGGACTGCTTCAAGAGACCCAGTACTTC.

CDR3 amino acids: CASSPIVSSGANVLTF. CDR3 DNA sequence: TGTGCCAGCAGCCCGATCGTCTCATCTGGGGCCAACGTCCTGACTTTC. The rearrangement joins TRBV13 to TRBJ2-6; no clear D gene. This CDR3 comprises 16 residues. V lost 5 bases and J 1 base, leaving 12 bases between the germline ends. Germline V gene sequence: CDR1 PRHDT, CDR2 FYEKMQ (reference sequence).

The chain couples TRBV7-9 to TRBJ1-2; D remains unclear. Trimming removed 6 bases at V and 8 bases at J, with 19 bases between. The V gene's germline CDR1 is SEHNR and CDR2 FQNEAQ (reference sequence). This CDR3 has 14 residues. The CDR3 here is CASRGGMGGNGYTF. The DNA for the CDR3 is TGTGCCAGCAGAGGAGGTATGGGAGGAAACGGCTACACCTTC.

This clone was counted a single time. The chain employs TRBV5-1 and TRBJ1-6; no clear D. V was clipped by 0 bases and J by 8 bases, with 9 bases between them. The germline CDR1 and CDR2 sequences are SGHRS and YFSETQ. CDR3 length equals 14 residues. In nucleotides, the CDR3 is TGCGCCAGCAGCTTGGGGGTTGGGGATTCACCCCTCCACTTT. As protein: CASSLGVGDSPLHF.